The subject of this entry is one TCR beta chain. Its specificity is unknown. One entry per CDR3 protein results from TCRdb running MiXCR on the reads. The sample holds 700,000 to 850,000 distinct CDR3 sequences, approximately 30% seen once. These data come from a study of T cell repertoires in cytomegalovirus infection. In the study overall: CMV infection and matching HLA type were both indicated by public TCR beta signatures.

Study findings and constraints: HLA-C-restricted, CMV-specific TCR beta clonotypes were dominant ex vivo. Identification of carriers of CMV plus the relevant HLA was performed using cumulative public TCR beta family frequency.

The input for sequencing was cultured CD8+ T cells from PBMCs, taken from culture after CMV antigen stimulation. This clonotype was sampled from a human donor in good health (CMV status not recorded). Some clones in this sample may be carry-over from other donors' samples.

CDR3: CASSLGRRYEQHV. The CDR3 DNA is TGTGCCAGCAGTTTGGGACGGAGATACGAGCAGCACGTC. The chain carries TRBV28 and TRBJ2-7; D could derive from TRBD1 or TRBD2 (5 bases each). Germline assignment: CDR1 MDHEN and CDR2 SYDVKM. The length of the CDR3 is 13 residues.